These 18 T cell receptor beta chains were all obtained from the same sample, sequenced in a study of blood T cell repertoires in COVID-19. Assay: immunoSEQ multiplex PCR; the TCRdb copy retains only in-frame clones and omits some. The data contain 200,000 to 300,000 clones, 86% of them singletons. The sample was peripheral blood. The source is a woman in her thirties who had recovered from COVID-19.

V gene TRBV27 combines with J gene TRBJ2-3; 7 bases match TRBD2. This CDR3 contains 18 residues. V shed 0 bases, J shed 0 bases, and the junction held 9 bases outside the gene matches. Germline assignment: CDR1 MNHEY and CDR2 SMNVEV (reference sequence). The DNA for the CDR3 is TGTGCCAGCAGTTTATCGGGGCGGGGGAAACCTAGCACAGATACGCAGTATTTT. It yields the protein CASSLSGRGKPSTDTQYF.

V usage is TRBV9 and J usage is TRBJ1-2; 8 nucleotides align to TRBD1. Germline CDR1 reads SGDLS; CDR2 reads YYNGEE. The junction had 5 bases not matched to a gene; V was cut back by 0 bases and J by 7 bases. The CDR3 has 14 residues. CDR3 amino acids: CASSVEGRGLGYTF. CDR3 nucleotide sequence: TGTGCCAGCAGCGTAGAAGGCAGGGGGCTTGGCTACACCTTC.

This clone has a single count. V usage is TRBV5-4 and J usage is TRBJ2-5; D is unclear. Germline V gives CDR1 SGHNT, CDR2 YYREEE (reference sequence). The CDR3 is 11 residues long. The V end was cut by 2 bases, the J end by 3 bases, with 2 bases between. The CDR3 nucleotides read TGTGCCAGCAGCTTCGAAGAGACCCAGTACTTC. The encoded protein is CASSFEETQYF.

The chain couples TRBV19 to TRBJ1-2; 10 nucleotides align to TRBD1. CDR3 size: 16 residues. V shed 7 bases and J 7 bases; nucleotides not matched to a gene: 15. The V gene's germline CDR1 is LNHDA and CDR2 SQIVND (reference sequence). CDR3 residues: CASMGVGDRGLAGYTF. DNA for the CDR3: TGTGCCAGTATGGGGGTCGGGGACAGGGGTTTAGCTGGCTACACCTTC.

This chain connects TRBV6-5 to TRBJ1-3, with D possibly matching TRBD1 (6 bases). Deletions cut 6 bases from V and 1 base from J, with 13 bases between. Germline V gene data show CDR1 as MNHEY and CDR2 as SVGAGI. The CDR3 totals 15 residues. CDR3 in DNA: TGTGCCAGCAGCGCGCAGGGGTTTTCTGGAAACACCATATATTTT. Translation gives CASSAQGFSGNTIYF.

CDR3 protein: CASRVMGQGEQYF. The DNA for the CDR3 is TGTGCCAGCAGGGTAATGGGACAGGGCGAGCAGTACTTC. V gene TRBV2 combines with J gene TRBJ2-7; 9 nucleotides line up with TRBD1. There are 13 residues in the CDR3. Germline V CDR1 and CDR2: SNHLY, FYNNEI. V shed 6 bases, J shed 6 bases, and the junction held 6 bases outside the gene matches.

The chain joins TRBV7-2 to TRBJ1-5, with 9 bases matching TRBD1. CDR1 and CDR2 from the germline V gene are SGHTA and FQGNSA. CDR3 length: 18 amino acids. J lost 0 bases, V lost 5 bases, and 11 bases had no gene match. CDR3: CASSPTGGLFYSNQPQHF. The CDR3, as DNA: TGTGCCAGCAGCCCCACAGGGGGCCTATTTTATAGCAATCAGCCCCAGCATTTT.

The chain joins TRBV6-5 to TRBJ1-2, with D perhaps matching TRBD1 (6 bases). Per germline, CDR1 MNHEY and CDR2 SVGAGI. The CDR3 totals 14 residues. Trimming took off 6 bases at V and 1 base at J, with 12 bases between the two ends. CDR3 protein: CASRTDSRNYGYTF. CDR3 in DNA: TGTGCCAGCAGAACGGACAGCCGTAACTATGGCTACACCTTC.

V gene TRBV11-1 combines with J gene TRBJ2-3; TRBD1 agrees at 10 bases. The germline V gene has CDR1 SGHAT and CDR2 FQDESV (reference sequence). The length of the CDR3 is 15 residues. V gave up 5 bases and J gave up 5 bases; unmatched junction bases: 7. CDR3 in DNA: TGTGCCAGCAGCCCAAGTAGGACAGGGGGAGATACGCAGTATTTT. Its protein is CASSPSRTGGDTQYF.

V usage is TRBV5-4 and J usage is TRBJ2-5, with D maybe TRBD1 (5 bases). Trimming left V 4 bases short and J 7 bases short, with 11 bases between. This CDR3 region has 12 residues. Germline-derived CDR1 and CDR2 are SGHNT and YYREEE (reference sequence). The CDR3 sequence is CASSPDQGTQYF. The DNA of the CDR3 is TGTGCCAGCAGCCCGGACCAGGGGACCCAGTACTTC.

This chain uses TRBV18 with TRBJ1-2; 7 bases line up with TRBD1. V shed 0 bases and J 8 bases; nucleotides not matched to a gene: 9. Looked up from germline, CDR1 is KGHSH and CDR2 is LQKENI. The CDR3 has 15 amino acids. In nucleotides, the CDR3 is TGTGCCAGCTCACCACCCGGGACAGACTATGAGGGCTACACCTTC. Residues: CASSPPGTDYEGYTF.

This clone was counted a few times. The CDR3 region has the DNA TGTGCCAGCAGCCTACAGGGGCTGGTTGGCTACACCTTC. It yields the protein CASSLQGLVGYTF. The chain carries TRBV6-5 and TRBJ1-2, with 7 bases aligning to TRBD1. Germline CDR1 and CDR2: MNHEY and SVGAGI. The CDR3 consists of 13 residues. V lost 6 bases, J lost 7 bases, and 8 bases stayed unmatched.

The rearrangement joins TRBV7-2 to TRBJ1-1; D ambiguous. Germline CDR1 is SGHTA and CDR2 is FQGNSA. There are 13 residues in the CDR3. Trimming removed 1 base at V and 6 bases at J, with 9 bases between. CDR3 in amino acids: CASSLDKPSEAFF. The CDR3 DNA sequence: TGTGCCAGCAGCTTAGATAAGCCATCTGAAGCTTTCTTT.

This clone is a singleton in its sample. The rearrangement uses TRBV13 and TRBJ2-7, with TRBD1 identical over 7 bases. The CDR3 contains 15 residues. The V segment lost 3 bases and the J segment 3 bases; nucleotides outside the gene matches: 8. Germline-derived CDR1 and CDR2 are PRHDT and FYEKMQ (reference sequence). This CDR3 reads CASSLATGRGYEQYF. CDR3 DNA: TGTGCCAGCAGCTTGGCGACAGGGAGAGGCTACGAGCAGTACTTC.

The V call is TRBV7-9, the J call TRBJ1-6, with 10 bases lining up with TRBD1. There are 16 residues in the CDR3. The ends lost 3 bases at V and 6 bases at J; junction bases unmatched: 5. Germline loops: CDR1 SEHNR, CDR2 FQNEAQ (reference sequence). CDR3 region: CASSFTGTGVNSPLHF. CDR3 in DNA: TGTGCCAGCAGCTTTACCGGGACAGGGGTTAATTCACCCCTCCACTTT. The complete variable domain, with remaining parts taken from reference TRBV7-9 and TRBJ1-6, reads DTGVSQNPRHKITKRGQNVTFRCDPISEHNRLYWYRQTLGQGPEFLTYFQNEAQLEKSRLLSDRFSAERPKGSFSTLEIQRTEQGDSAMYLCASSFTGTGVNSPLHFGNGTRLTVT.

The chain uses TRBV7-9 and TRBJ1-4; D not resolved. Trimming took off 5 bases at V and 6 bases at J, with 13 bases between the two ends. The CDR3 contains 14 residues. Germline V gene lookup returns CDR1 SEHNR and CDR2 FQNEAQ (reference sequence). CDR3 loop: CASSPLGRYEKLFF. The CDR3 nucleotides are TGTGCCAGCAGCCCTCTCGGGAGGTATGAAAAACTGTTTTTT.

The CDR3 nucleotides read TGTGCCAGCAGCCCAGAAGGGGGGGCCGCAGAGACCCAGTACTTC. It translates to CASSPEGGAAETQYF. This chain links TRBV9 with TRBJ2-5; tentative D call: TRBD2 (7 bases). Deletions cut 4 bases from V and 4 bases from J, with 17 bases between. The CDR3 is made up of 15 amino acids. The germline V gene encodes CDR1 SGDLS and CDR2 YYNGEE.

This chain links TRBV7-2 with TRBJ1-2; TRBD1 might be the D (6 bases). V lost 5 bases to trimming and J lost 8 bases, with 18 bases between them. CDR3 length: 14 residues. Germline CDR1 SGHTA, CDR2 FQGNSA. This CDR3 reads CASSLGHFAIGYTF. CDR3 coding DNA: TGTGCCAGCAGCCTGGGACACTTCGCTATCGGCTACACCTTC. The full variable domain, rest sourced from reference TRBV7-2 and TRBJ1-2, is GAGVSQSPSNKVTEKGKDVELRCDPISGHTALYWYRQSLGQGLEFLIYFQGNSAPDKSGLPSDRFSAERTGGSVSTLTIQRTQQEDSAVYLCASSLGHFAIGYTFGSGTRLTVV.